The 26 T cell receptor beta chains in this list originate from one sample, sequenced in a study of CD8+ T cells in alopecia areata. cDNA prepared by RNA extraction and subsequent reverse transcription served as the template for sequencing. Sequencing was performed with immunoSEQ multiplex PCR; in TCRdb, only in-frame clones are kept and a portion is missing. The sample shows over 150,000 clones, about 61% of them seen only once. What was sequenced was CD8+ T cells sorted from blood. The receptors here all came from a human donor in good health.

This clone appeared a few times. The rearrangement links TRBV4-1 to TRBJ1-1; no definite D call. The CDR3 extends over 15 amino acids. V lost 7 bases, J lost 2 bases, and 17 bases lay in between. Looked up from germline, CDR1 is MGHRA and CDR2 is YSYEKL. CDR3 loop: CASNGEGRANTEAFF. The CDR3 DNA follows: TGCGCCAGCAACGGGGAAGGGAGGGCTAACACTGAAGCTTTCTTT.

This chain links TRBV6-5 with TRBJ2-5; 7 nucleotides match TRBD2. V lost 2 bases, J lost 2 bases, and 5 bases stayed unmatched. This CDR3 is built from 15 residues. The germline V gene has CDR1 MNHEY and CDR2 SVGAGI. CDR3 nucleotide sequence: TGTGCCAGCAGTTACGAGGCTAGCGGACAAGAGACCCAGTACTTC. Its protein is CASSYEASGQETQYF.

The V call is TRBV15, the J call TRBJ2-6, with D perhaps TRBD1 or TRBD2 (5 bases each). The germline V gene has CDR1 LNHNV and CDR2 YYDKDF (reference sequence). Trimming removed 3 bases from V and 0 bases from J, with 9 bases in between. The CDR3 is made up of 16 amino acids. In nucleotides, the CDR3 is TGTGCCACCAGCAGGGCCGGGACCTCTGGGGCCAACGTCCTGACTTTC. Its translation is CATSRAGTSGANVLTF.

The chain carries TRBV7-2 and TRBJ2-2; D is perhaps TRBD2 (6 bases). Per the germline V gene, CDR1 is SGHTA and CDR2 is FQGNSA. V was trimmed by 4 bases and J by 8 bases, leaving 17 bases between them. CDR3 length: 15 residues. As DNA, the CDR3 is TGTGCCAGCAGCTCAGACTTCCCCGGGGGAGGGGAGCTGTTTTTT. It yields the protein CASSSDFPGGGELFF.

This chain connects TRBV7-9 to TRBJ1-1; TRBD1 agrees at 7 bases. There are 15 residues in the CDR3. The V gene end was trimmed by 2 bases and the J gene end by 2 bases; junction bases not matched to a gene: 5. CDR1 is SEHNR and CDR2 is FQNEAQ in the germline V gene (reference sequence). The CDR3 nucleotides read TGTGCCAGCAGCTTATCACAGGGGATCAACACTGAAGCTTTCTTT. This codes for CASSLSQGINTEAFF.

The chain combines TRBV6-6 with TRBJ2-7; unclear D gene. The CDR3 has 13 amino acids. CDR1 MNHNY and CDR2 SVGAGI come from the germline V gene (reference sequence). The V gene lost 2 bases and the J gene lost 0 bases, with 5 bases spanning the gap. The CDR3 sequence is CASSYPNSYEQYF. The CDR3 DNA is TGTGCCAGCAGTTACCCCAACTCCTACGAGCAGTACTTC.

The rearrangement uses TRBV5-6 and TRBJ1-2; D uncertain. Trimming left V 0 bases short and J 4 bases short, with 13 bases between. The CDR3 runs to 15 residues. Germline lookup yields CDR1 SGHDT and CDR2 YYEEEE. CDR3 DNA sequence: TGTGCCAGCAGCTTGGTTGGGGTCAGACTCTATGGCTACACCTTC. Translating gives CASSLVGVRLYGYTF.

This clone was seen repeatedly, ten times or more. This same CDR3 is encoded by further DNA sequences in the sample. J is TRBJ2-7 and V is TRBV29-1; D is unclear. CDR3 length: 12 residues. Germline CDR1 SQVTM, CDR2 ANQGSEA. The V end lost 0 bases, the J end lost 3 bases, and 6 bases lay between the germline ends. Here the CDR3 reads CSVEERDYEQYF. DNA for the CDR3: TGCAGCGTTGAAGAACGCGACTACGAGCAGTACTTC.

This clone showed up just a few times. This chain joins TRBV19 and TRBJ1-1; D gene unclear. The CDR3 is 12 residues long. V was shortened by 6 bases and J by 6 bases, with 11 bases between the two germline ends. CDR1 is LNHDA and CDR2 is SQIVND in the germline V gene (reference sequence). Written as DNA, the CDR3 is TGTGCCAGTAGAGTGTCTCGCGCTGAAGCTTTCTTT. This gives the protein CASRVSRAEAFF.

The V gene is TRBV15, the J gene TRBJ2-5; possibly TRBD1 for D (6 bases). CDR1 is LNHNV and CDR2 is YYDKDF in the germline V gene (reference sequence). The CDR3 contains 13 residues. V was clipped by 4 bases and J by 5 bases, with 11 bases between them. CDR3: CATSKQGDETQYF. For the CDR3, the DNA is TGTGCCACCAGCAAACAGGGAGATGAGACCCAGTACTTC.

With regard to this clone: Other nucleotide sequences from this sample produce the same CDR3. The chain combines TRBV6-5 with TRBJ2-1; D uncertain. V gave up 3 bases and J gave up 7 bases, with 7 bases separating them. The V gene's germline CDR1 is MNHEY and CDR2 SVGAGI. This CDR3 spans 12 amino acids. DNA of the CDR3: TGTGCCAGCAGTTATGGGGATAATGAGCAGTTCTTC. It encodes CASSYGDNEQFF.

CDR3: CASNDGSTEAFF. CDR3 DNA: TGCGCCAGCAACGACGGGAGCACTGAAGCTTTCTTT. The rearrangement joins TRBV4-1 to TRBJ1-1; D is uncertain. V was pared by 7 bases and J by 4 bases, with 10 bases between. The CDR3 is 12 residues long. Germline V gene data show CDR1 as MGHRA and CDR2 as YSYEKL.

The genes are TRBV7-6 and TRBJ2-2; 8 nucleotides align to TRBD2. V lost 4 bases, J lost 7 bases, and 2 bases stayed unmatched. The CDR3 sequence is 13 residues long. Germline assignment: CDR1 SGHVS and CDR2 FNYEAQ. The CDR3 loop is CASSSTSGGELFF. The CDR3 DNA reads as TGTGCCAGCAGCTCAACTAGCGGCGGGGAGCTGTTTTTT.

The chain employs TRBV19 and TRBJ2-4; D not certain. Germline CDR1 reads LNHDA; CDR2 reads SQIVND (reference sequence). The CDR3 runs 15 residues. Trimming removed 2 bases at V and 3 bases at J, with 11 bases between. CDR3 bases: TGTGCCAGTAGTATAATGGTGTATGGCAAAAACATTCAGTACTTC. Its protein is CASSIMVYGKNIQYF.

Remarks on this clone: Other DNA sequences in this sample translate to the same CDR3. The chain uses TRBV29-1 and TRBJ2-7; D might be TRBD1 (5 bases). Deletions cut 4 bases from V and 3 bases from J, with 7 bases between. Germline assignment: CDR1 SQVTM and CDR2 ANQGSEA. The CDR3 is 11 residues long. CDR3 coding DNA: TGCAGCGTTGCTCAGGGCTACGAGCAGTACTTC. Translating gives CSVAQGYEQYF.

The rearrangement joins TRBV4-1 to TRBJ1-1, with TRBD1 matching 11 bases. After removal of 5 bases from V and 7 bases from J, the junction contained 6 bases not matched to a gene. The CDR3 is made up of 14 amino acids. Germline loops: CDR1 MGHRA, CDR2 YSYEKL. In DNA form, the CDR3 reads TGCGCCAGCAGCTGGGGACAGGGGGTGGATGAAGCTTTCTTT. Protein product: CASSWGQGVDEAFF.

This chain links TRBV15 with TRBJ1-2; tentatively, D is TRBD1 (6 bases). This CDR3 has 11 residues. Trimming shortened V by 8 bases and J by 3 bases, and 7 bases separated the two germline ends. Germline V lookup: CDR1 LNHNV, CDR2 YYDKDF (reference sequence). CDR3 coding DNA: TGTGCCACCCGACAGGACTATGGCTACACCTTC. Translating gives CATRQDYGYTF.

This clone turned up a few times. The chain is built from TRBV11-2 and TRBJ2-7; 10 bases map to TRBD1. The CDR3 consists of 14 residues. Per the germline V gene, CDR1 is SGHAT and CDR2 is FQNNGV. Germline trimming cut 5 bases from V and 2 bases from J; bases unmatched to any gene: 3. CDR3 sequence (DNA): TGTGCCAGCAGCGGAGGACAGGGGGCCTACGAGCAGTACTTC. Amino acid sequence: CASSGGQGAYEQYF.

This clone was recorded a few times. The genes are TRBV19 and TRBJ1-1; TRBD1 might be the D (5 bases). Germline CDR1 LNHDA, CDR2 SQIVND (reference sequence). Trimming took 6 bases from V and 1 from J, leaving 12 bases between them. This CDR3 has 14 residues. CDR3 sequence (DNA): TGTGCCAGTAGCGTCGACCAGGGGAACACTGAAGCTTTCTTT. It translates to CASSVDQGNTEAFF.

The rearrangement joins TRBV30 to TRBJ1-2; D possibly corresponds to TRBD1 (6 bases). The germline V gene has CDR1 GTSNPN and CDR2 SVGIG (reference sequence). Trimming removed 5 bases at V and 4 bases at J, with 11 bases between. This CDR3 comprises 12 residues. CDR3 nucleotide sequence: TGTGCCTGGGACAGGAGAGTCTATGGCTACACCTTC. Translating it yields CAWDRRVYGYTF.

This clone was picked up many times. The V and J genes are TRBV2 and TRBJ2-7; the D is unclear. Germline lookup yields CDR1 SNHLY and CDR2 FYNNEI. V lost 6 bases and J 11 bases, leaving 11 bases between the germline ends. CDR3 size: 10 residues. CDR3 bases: TGTGCCAGCAGAGTCAACGATGAGTACTTC. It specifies CASRVNDEYF.

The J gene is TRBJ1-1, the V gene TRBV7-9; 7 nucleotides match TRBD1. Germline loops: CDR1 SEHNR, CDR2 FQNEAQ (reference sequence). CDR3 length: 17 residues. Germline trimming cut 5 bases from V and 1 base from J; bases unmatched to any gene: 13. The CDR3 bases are TGTGCCAGCAGCCCGCCGACCGCCGGGACAGCGAACACTGAAGCTTTCTTT. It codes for CASSPPTAGTANTEAFF. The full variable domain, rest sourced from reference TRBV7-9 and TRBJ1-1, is DTGVSQNPRHKITKRGQNVTFRCDPISEHNRLYWYRQTLGQGPEFLTYFQNEAQLEKSRLLSDRFSAERPKGSFSTLEIQRTEQGDSAMYLCASSPPTAGTANTEAFFGQGTRLTVV.

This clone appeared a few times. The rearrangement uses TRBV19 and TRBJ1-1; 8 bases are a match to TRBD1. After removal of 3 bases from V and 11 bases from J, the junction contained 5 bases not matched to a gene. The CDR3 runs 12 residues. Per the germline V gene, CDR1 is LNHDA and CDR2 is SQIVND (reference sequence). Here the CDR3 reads CASSIGQGTAFF. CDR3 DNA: TGTGCCAGTAGTATCGGACAGGGTACGGCTTTCTTT.

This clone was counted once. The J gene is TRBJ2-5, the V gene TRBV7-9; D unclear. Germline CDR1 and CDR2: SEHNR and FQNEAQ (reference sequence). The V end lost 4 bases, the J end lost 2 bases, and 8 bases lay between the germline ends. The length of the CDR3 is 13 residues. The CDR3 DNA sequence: TGTGCCAGCAGCTCGGGTCGGCAAGAGACCCAGTACTTC. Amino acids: CASSSGRQETQYF.

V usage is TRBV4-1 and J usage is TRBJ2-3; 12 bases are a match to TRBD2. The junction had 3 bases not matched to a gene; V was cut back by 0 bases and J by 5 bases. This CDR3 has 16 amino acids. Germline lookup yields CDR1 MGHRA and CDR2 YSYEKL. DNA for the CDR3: TGCGCCAGCAGCCAAGAGACTAGCGGGGGAGTAGATACGCAGTATTTT. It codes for CASSQETSGGVDTQYF.

CDR3 loop: CAWIPSQGWTDTQYF. In nucleotides, the CDR3 is TGTGCCTGGATCCCCTCGCAGGGGTGGACAGATACGCAGTATTTT. This rearrangement joins TRBV30 to TRBJ2-3; perhaps TRBD1 as D (6 bases). Germline CDR1 and CDR2: GTSNPN and SVGIG (reference sequence). Trimming shortened V by 4 bases and J by 3 bases, and 17 bases separated the two germline ends. This CDR3 has 15 residues.